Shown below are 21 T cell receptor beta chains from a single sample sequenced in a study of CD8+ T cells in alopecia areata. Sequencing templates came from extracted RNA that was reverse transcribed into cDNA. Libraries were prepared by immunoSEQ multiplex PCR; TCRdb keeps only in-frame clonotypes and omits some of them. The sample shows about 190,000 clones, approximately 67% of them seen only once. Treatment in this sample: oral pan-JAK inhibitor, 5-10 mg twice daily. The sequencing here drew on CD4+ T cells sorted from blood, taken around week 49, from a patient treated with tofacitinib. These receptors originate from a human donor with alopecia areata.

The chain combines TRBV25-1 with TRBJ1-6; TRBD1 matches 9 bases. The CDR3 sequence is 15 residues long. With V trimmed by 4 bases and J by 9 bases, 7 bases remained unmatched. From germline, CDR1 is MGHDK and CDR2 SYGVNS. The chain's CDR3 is CASSGWGQGSSPLHF. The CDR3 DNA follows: TGTGCCAGCAGTGGATGGGGACAGGGCAGTTCACCCCTCCACTTT.

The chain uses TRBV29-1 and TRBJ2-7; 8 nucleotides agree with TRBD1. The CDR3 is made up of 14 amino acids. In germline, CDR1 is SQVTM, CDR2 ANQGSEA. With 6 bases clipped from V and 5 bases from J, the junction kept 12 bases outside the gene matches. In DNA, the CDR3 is TGCAGCGTCGCAACAGACAGGGGAAAGAACGAGCAGTACTTC. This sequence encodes CSVATDRGKNEQYF.

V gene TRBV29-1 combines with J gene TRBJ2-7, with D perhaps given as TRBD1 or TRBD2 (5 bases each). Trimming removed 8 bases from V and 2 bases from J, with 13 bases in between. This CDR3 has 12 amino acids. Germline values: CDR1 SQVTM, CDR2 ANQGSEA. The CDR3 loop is CSYRDGTYEQYF. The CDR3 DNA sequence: TGCAGCTACCGGGACGGCACCTACGAGCAGTACTTC.

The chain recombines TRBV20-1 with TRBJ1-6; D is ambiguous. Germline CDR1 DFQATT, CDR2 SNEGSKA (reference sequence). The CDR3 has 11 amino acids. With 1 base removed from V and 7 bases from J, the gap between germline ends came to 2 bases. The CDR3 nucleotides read TGCAGTGCTAGAGTAAATTCACCCCTCCACTTT. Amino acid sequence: CSARVNSPLHF.

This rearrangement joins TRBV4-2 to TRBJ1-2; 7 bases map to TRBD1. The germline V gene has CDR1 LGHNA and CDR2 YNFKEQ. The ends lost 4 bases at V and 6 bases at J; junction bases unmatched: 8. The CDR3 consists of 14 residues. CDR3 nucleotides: TGTGCCAGCAGCCCTGACAGGGACGCAAATGGCTACACCTTC. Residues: CASSPDRDANGYTF.

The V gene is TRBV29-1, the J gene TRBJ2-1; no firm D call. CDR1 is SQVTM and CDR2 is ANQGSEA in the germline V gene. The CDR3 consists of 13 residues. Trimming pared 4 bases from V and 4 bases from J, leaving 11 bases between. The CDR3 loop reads CSVGKGMYNEQFF. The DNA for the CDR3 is TGCAGCGTTGGAAAAGGAATGTACAATGAGCAGTTCTTC.

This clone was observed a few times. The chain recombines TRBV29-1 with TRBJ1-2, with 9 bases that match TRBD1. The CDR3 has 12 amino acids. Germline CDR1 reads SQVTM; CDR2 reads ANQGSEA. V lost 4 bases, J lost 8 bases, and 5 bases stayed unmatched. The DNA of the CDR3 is TGCAGCGTTGCCCCCGGACAGGGGGGCTACACCTTC. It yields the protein CSVAPGQGGYTF.

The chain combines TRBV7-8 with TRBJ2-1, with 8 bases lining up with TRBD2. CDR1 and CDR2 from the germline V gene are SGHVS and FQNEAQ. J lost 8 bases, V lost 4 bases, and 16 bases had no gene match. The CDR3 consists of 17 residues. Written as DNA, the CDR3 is TGTGCCAGCAGCTCGACCCCGGCTAGCGGGCGGAAGGATGAGCAGTTCTTC. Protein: CASSSTPASGRKDEQFF.

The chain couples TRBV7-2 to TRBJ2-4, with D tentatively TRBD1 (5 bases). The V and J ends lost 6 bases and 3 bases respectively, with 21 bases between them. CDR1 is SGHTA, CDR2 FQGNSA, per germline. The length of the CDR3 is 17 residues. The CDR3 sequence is CASSSASGRVDKNIQYF. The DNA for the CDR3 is TGTGCCAGCAGTTCAGCGTCAGGGCGAGTGGACAAAAACATTCAGTACTTC.

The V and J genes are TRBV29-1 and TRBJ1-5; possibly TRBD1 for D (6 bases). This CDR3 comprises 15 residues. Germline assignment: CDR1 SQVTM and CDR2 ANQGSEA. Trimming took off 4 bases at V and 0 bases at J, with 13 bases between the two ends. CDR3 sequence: CSVGDRGGSNQPQHF. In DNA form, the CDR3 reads TGCAGCGTTGGCGACCGAGGGGGTAGCAATCAGCCCCAGCATTTT.

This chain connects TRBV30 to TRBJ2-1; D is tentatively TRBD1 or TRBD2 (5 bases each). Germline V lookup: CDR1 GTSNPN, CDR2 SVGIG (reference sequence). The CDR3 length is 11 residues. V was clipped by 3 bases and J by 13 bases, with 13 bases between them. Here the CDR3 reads CAWRGERIQFF. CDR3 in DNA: TGTGCCTGGAGAGGGGAGCGGATACAGTTCTTC.

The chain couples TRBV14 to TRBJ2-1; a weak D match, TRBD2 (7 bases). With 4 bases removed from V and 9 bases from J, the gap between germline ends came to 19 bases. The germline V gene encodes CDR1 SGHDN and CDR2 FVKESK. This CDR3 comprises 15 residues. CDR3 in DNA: TGTGCCAGCAGCCCTCTTGGGGGGGGCCTGGGTGAGCAGTTCTTC. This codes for CASSPLGGGLGEQFF.

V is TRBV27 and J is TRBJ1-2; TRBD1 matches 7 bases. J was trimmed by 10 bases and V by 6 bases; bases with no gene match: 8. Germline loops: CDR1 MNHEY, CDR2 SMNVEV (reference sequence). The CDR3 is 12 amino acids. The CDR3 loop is CASSPDRADYTF. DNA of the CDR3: TGTGCCAGCAGCCCAGACAGGGCGGACTACACCTTC.

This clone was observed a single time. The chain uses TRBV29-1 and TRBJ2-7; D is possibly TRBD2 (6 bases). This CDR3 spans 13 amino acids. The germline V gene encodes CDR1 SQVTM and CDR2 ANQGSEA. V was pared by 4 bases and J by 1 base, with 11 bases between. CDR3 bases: TGCAGCGTTGCCCCGGGACTGTCCTACGAGCAGTACTTC. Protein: CSVAPGLSYEQYF.

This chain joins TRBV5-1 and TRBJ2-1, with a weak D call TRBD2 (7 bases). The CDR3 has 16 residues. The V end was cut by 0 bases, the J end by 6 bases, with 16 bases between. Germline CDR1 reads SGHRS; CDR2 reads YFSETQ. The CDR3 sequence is CASSLAMAGAGNEQFF. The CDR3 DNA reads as TGCGCCAGCAGCTTGGCCATGGCGGGGGCCGGCAATGAGCAGTTCTTC.

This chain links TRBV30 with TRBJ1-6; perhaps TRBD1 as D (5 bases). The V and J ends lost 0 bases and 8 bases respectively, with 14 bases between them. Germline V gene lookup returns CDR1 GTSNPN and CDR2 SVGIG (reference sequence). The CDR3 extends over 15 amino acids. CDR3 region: CAWSVLWLGDSPLHF. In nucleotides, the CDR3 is TGTGCCTGGAGTGTACTATGGTTAGGGGATTCACCCCTCCACTTT. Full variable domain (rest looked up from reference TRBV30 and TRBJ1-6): SQTIHQWPATLVQPVGSPLSLECTVEGTSNPNLYWYRQAAGRGLQLLFYSVGIGQISSEVPQNLSASRPQDRQFILSSKKLLLSDSGFYLCAWSVLWLGDSPLHFGNGTRLTVT.

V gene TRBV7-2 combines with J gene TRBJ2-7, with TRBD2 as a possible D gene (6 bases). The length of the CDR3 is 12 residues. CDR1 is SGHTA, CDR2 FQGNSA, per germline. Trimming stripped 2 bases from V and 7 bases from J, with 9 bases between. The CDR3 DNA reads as TGTGCCAGCAGCTTATCGGCGGGAGAGCAGTACTTC. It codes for CASSLSAGEQYF.

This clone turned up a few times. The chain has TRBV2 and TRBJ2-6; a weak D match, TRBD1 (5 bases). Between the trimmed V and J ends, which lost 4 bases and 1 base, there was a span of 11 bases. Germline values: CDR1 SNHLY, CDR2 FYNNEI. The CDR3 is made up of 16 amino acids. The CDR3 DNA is TGTGCCAGCAGTGGGGGCGAGCCATCTGGGGCCAACGTCCTGACTTTC. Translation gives CASSGGEPSGANVLTF.

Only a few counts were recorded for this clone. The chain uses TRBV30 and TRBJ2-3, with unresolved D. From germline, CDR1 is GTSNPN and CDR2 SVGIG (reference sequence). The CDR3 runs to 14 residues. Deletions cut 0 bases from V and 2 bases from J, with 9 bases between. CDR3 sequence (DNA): TGTGCCTGGAGTGTACGGTCCTACACAGATACGCAGTATTTT. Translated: CAWSVRSYTDTQYF.

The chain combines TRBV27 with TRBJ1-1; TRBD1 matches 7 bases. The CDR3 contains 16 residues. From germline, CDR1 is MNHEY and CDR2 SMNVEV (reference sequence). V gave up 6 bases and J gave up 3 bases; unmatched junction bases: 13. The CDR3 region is CASSLAPTGIDTEAFF. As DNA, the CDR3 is TGTGCCAGCAGCCTAGCCCCGACAGGGATTGACACTGAAGCTTTCTTT.

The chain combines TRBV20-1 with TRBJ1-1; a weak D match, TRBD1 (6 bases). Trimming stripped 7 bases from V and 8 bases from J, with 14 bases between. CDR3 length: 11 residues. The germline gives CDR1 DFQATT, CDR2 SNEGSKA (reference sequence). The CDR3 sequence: CSGGEQGEAFF. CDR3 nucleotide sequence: TGCAGTGGAGGAGAACAGGGAGAAGCTTTCTTT.